The 5 T cell receptor beta chains below all came from one sample that was sequenced in a study of cytomegalovirus exposure and HLA in healthy donors. PCR used 60 Vbeta primers and 13 Jbeta primers. Only in-frame clones appear in the TCRdb table, and some are missing; sequencing was by immunoSEQ multiplex PCR. The sample consists of about 100,000 clones, around 80% of them appearing once. Sequences were obtained from PBMCs. The origin of the receptors is a female donor in good health and CMV-seropositive.

This chain uses TRBV23-1 with TRBJ2-5, with 7 bases identical to TRBD1. TRBV23-1 is an ORF; its function is uncertain. The CDR3 is made up of 15 amino acids. The J segment lost 3 bases and the V segment lost 6 bases, leaving 10 bases of the junction unmatched. The CDR3 sequence is CASSFPDRQEETQYF. DNA of the CDR3: TGCGCCAGCAGCTTCCCGGACAGGCAAGAAGAGACCCAGTACTTC.

Comment on this clone: A read error may account for a junction end that differs from germline. The genes are TRBV7-9 and TRBJ1-1; possible D gene TRBD1, 5 bases. The CDR3 totals 11 residues. Germline CDR1 is SEHNR and CDR2 is FQNEAQ (reference sequence). The CDR3: CSSGAGQEAFF. CDR3 sequence (DNA): TGTTCCAGCGGAGCGGGGCAAGAAGCTTTCTTT. Combining the CDR3 with reference TRBV7-9 and TRBJ1-1 gives the whole variable domain DTGVSQNPRHKITKRGQNVTFRCDPISEHNRLYWYRQTLGQGPEFLTYFQNEAQLEKSRLLSDRFSAERPKGSFSTLEIQRTEQGDSAMYLCSSGAGQEAFFGQGTRLTVV.

V usage is TRBV18 and J usage is TRBJ2-3, with TRBD1 matching over 8 bases. The CDR3 runs 15 residues. Trimming cost V 5 bases and J 0 bases; bases outside gene matches: 4. From germline, CDR1 is KGHSH and CDR2 LQKENI. The chain's CDR3 is CASSGDRLSTDTQYF. The CDR3 coding sequence is TGTGCCAGCTCAGGGGACAGGCTGAGCACAGATACGCAGTATTTT.

The genes are TRBV9 and TRBJ2-7; D may be TRBD2 (5 bases). Germline lookup yields CDR1 SGDLS and CDR2 YYNGEE. V was pared by 4 bases and J by 5 bases, with 10 bases between. The CDR3 is 12 residues long. In DNA form, the CDR3 reads TGTGCCAGCAGCCCCGACGGGAACGAGCAGTACTTC. It specifies CASSPDGNEQYF.

The V and J genes are TRBV18 and TRBJ1-1; D gene unclear. Trimming stripped 3 bases from V and 4 bases from J, with 9 bases between. The CDR3 runs to 13 residues. Germline CDR1 is KGHSH and CDR2 is LQKENI. The CDR3 DNA is TGTGCCAGCTCACCTCGTCCCCCCACTGAAGCTTTCTTT. Translating it yields CASSPRPPTEAFF. The full variable domain, its missing parts supplied by reference TRBV18 and TRBJ1-1, is NAGVMQNPRHLVRRRGQEARLRCSPMKGHSHVYWYRQLPEEGLKFMVYLQKENIIDESGMPKERFSAEFPKEGPSILRIQQVVRGDSAAYFCASSPRPPTEAFFGQGTRLTVV.